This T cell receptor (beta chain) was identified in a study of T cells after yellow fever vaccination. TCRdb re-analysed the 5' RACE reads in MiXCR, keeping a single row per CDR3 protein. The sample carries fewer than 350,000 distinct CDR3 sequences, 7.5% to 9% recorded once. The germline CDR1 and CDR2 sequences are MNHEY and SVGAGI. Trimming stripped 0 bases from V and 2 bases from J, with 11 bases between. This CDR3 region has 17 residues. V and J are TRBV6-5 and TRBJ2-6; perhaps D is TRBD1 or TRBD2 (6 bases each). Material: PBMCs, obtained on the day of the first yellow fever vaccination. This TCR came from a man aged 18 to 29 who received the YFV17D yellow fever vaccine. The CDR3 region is CASSYSYGGTGANVLTF. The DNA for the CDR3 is TGTGCCAGCAGTTACTCGTACGGGGGCACTGGGGCCAACGTCCTGACTTTC.